These T cell receptor beta chains were read from a single sample in a study of identical twins. Each CDR3 protein is one row after TCRdb ran MiXCR on the 5' RACE reads. The table lists hundreds of thousands of distinct CDR3 sequences, roughly a quarter of them singletons. These data also formed part of another study, on T cells expressing NK-cell markers.

Sequencing was performed on CD4+ T cells sorted from blood. Every receptor here comes from a woman younger than 35 in good health. CDR3s include the opening cysteine and the closing phenylalanine or tryptophan. The order of the fields is D gene, V gene, clone size, J gene, CDR3 protein, CDR3 DNA. D genes are given only for firm matches. Size values are once, few and many counts, or a class for expanded clones, and some rows have none.

d_gene: TRBD1
v_gene: TRBV3-1
abundance: -
j_gene: TRBJ1-6
CDR3aa: CASSQGQGRNSPLHF
CDR3nt: TGTGCCAGCAGCCAAGGACAGGGGAGGAATTCACCCCTCCACTTT

d_gene: TRBD2
v_gene: TRBV7-2
abundance: -
j_gene: TRBJ2-3
CDR3aa: CASSRLAGGPHTQYF
CDR3nt: TGTGCCAGCAGCAGATTAGCGGGAGGGCCTCATACGCAGTATTTT

d_gene: -
v_gene: TRBV25-1
abundance: -
j_gene: TRBJ2-5
CDR3aa: CASSPGGTAETQYF
CDR3nt: TGTGCCAGCAGTCCCGGCGGGACAGCAGAGACCCAGTACTTC

d_gene: TRBD2
v_gene: TRBV3-1
abundance: -
j_gene: TRBJ2-5
CDR3aa: CASSLSGGEGETQYF
CDR3nt: TGTGCCAGCAGCCTGAGCGGGGGTGAAGGGGAGACCCAGTACTTC

d_gene: -
v_gene: TRBV12-2
abundance: once
j_gene: TRBJ2-7
CDR3aa: CASRLQRNGTQAYEQYF
CDR3nt: TGTGCAAGTCGCTTACAAAGAAACGGGACCCAAGCCTACGAGCAGTACTTC

d_gene: -
v_gene: TRBV4-2
abundance: few
j_gene: TRBJ2-3
CDR3aa: CASSQDRTDTQYF
CDR3nt: TGTGCCAGCAGCCAAGATAGAACAGATACGCAGTATTTT

d_gene: -
v_gene: TRBV6-1
abundance: few
j_gene: TRBJ2-3
CDR3aa: CASSRGGDSDTQYF
CDR3nt: TGTGCCAGCAGCCGAGGAGGGGATTCAGATACGCAGTATTTT

d_gene: TRBD1
v_gene: TRBV5-1
abundance: many
j_gene: TRBJ2-1
CDR3aa: CASSSWLTGKGDEQFF
CDR3nt: TGCGCCAGCAGCTCTTGGTTGACAGGGAAAGGCGATGAGCAGTTCTTC

d_gene: -
v_gene: TRBV7-2
abundance: -
j_gene: TRBJ2-1
CDR3aa: CASSLGGGKEQFF
CDR3nt: TGTGCCAGCAGCTTAGGAGGTGGGAAGGAGCAGTTCTTC

d_gene: -
v_gene: TRBV3-1
abundance: once
j_gene: TRBJ2-3
CDR3aa: CASSRTLSTMVADTQYF
CDR3nt: TGTGCCAGCAGCCGAACCCTCAGTACGATGGTGGCAGATACGCAGTATTTT

d_gene: TRBD1
v_gene: TRBV29-1
abundance: -
j_gene: TRBJ1-1
CDR3aa: CSVDRGAEAFF
CDR3nt: TGCAGCGTTGACAGGGGGGCTGAAGCTTTCTTT

d_gene: TRBD2
v_gene: TRBV3-1
abundance: few
j_gene: TRBJ2-7
CDR3aa: CASSQDPFRLAALYEQYF
CDR3nt: TGTGCCAGCAGCCAAGATCCCTTTCGGCTAGCGGCTCTCTACGAGCAGTACTTC

d_gene: TRBD2
v_gene: TRBV5-1
abundance: -
j_gene: TRBJ2-1
CDR3aa: CASSSIAGSGNEQFF
CDR3nt: TGCGCCAGCAGCTCTATAGCGGGAAGCGGGAATGAGCAGTTCTTC

d_gene: -
v_gene: TRBV5-1
abundance: -
j_gene: TRBJ1-1
CDR3aa: CASSPQTGNTEAFF
CDR3nt: TGCGCCAGCAGCCCGCAGACAGGGAACACTGAAGCTTTCTTT

d_gene: TRBD1
v_gene: TRBV5-1
abundance: few
j_gene: TRBJ2-5
CDR3aa: CASSLTGTAGQETQYF
CDR3nt: TGCGCCAGCAGCTTAACCGGGACAGCTGGCCAAGAGACCCAGTACTTC

d_gene: -
v_gene: TRBV7-2
abundance: few
j_gene: TRBJ2-7
CDR3aa: CASSLVNSGRAYEQYF
CDR3nt: TGTGCCAGCAGCTTAGTTAATAGCGGACGAGCCTACGAGCAGTACTTC

d_gene: -
v_gene: TRBV7-9
abundance: few
j_gene: TRBJ1-2
CDR3aa: CASSFLESGGYTF
CDR3nt: TGTGCCAGCAGCTTCTTGGAGAGTGGTGGCTACACCTTC

d_gene: -
v_gene: TRBV20-1
abundance: -
j_gene: TRBJ2-2
CDR3aa: CSASQPTRMNTGELFF
CDR3nt: TGCAGTGCTAGCCAGCCGACTCGTATGAACACCGGGGAGCTGTTTTTT

d_gene: -
v_gene: TRBV12-3/TRBV12-4
abundance: few
j_gene: TRBJ2-7
CDR3aa: CASGVWGPREQYF
CDR3nt: TGTGCCAGCGGCGTTTGGGGCCCGAGAGAGCAGTACTTC

d_gene: -
v_gene: TRBV5-1
abundance: -
j_gene: TRBJ2-3
CDR3aa: CASSPTQDVGTQYF
CDR3nt: TGCGCCAGCAGCCCTACACAGGACGTCGGTACGCAGTATTTT

d_gene: -
v_gene: TRBV15
abundance: few
j_gene: TRBJ2-7
CDR3aa: CATSRDGDAYEQYF
CDR3nt: TGTGCCACCAGCAGAGATGGGGACGCCTACGAGCAGTACTTC

d_gene: -
v_gene: TRBV6-1
abundance: -
j_gene: TRBJ2-3
CDR3aa: CASSRGPVPDTQYF
CDR3nt: TGTGCCAGCAGTCGAGGCCCGGTTCCGGACACGCAGTATTTT

d_gene: -
v_gene: TRBV16
abundance: -
j_gene: TRBJ2-3
CDR3aa: CASSQIMDRSSF
CDR3nt: TGTGCCAGCAGCCAGATAATGGATCGCAGCTCCTTT

d_gene: -
v_gene: TRBV7-9
abundance: -
j_gene: TRBJ2-3
CDR3aa: CASSSTDVIYTDTQYF
CDR3nt: TGTGCCAGCAGCTCGACCGACGTAATATACACAGATACGCAGTATTTT

d_gene: -
v_gene: TRBV18
abundance: many
j_gene: TRBJ1-1
CDR3aa: CASSLQGVNTEAFF
CDR3nt: TGTGCCAGCTCACTGCAGGGAGTGAACACTGAAGCTTTCTTT

d_gene: -
v_gene: TRBV28
abundance: few
j_gene: TRBJ2-1
CDR3aa: CASSFDPGAYNEQFF
CDR3nt: TGTGCCAGCAGTTTCGATCCGGGAGCTTACAATGAGCAGTTCTTC

d_gene: -
v_gene: TRBV12-3/TRBV12-4
abundance: few
j_gene: TRBJ2-5
CDR3aa: CASSTSFIQYF
CDR3nt: TGTGCCAGCAGTACTAGTTTTATCCAGTACTTC

d_gene: -
v_gene: TRBV6-2/TRBV6-3
abundance: -
j_gene: TRBJ2-7
CDR3aa: CATSRALAYEQYF
CDR3nt: TGTGCCACCTCTCGAGCACTAGCCTACGAGCAGTACTTC

d_gene: TRBD1
v_gene: TRBV12-3/TRBV12-4
abundance: -
j_gene: TRBJ2-7
CDR3aa: CASTPGTGVIGQYF
CDR3nt: TGTGCCAGCACCCCCGGGACAGGGGTAATAGGGCAGTACTTC